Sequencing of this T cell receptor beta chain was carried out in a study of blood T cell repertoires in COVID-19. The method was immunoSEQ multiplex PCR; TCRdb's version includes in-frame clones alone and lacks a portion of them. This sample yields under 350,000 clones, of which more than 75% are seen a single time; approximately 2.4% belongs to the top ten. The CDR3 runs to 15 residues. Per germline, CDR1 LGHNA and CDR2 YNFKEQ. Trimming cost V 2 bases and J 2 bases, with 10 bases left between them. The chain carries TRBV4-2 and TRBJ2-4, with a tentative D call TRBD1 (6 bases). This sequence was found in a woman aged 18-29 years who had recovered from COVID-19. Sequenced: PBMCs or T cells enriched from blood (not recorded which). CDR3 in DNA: TGTGCCAGCAGCCAACAGGGGTTCTCCAAAAACATTCAGTACTTC. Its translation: CASSQQGFSKNIQYF.